Listed below are T cell receptor beta chains from one sample, sequenced in a study of identical twins. TCRdb redid the calling of the 5' RACE reads with MiXCR, one entry per CDR3 protein. The table lists roughly 700,000 distinct CDR3 sequences, 8.6% of them singletons. This sample was shared with a second study, whose subject was yellow fever vaccine responses in identical twins.

Sequencing used PBMCs. The receptors were gathered from a woman between 18 and 29 years old in good health. The CDR3 runs from the conserved cysteine through the conserved F or W. The D gene is left open where the match is weak. Part of the rows lack a size; the others show once, few, many or a class for expanded clones.

J	V	size	D	DNA	CDR3
TRBJ2-1	TRBV7-2	.	TRBD2	TGTGCCAGCCGACTAGCGGGAGACTACAATGAGCAGTTCTTC	CASRLAGDYNEQFF
TRBJ2-7	TRBV7-2	few	TRBD2	TGTGCCAGCAGAGATAGACCGGGACTAGCGGGGGAGCAGTACTTC	CASRDRPGLAGEQYF
TRBJ2-7	TRBV29-1	.	TRBD1	TGCAGCGTCAGGAAGTTAAAGGGGGCGGTTGGGGAGCAGTACTTC	CSVRKLKGAVGEQYF
TRBJ2-1	TRBV7-3	many	TRBD2	TGTGCCAGCAGCTCGGGACTAGCTCCCACCTACAATGAGCAGTTCTTC	CASSSGLAPTYNEQFF
TRBJ2-7	TRBV9	few	TRBD1	TGTGCCAGCAGCGACCCAGGGGGCGCCAAGATCGGTAACGAGCAGTACTTC	CASSDPGGAKIGNEQYF
TRBJ2-3	TRBV6-1	few	.	TGTGCCAGCAATCAGGGAGTTGGTGGCACAGATACGCAGTATTTT	CASNQGVGGTDTQYF
TRBJ2-7	TRBV7-9	.	.	TGTGCCAGCAGCTTGAACGACCCTACCTCCTCCTACGAGCAGTACTTC	CASSLNDPTSSYEQYF
TRBJ2-1	TRBV6-5	once	TRBD2	TGTGCCAGCAGTTACGGGCTTAGCGGGAGGGATGAGCAGTTCTTC	CASSYGLSGRDEQFF
TRBJ2-7	TRBV20-1	few	.	TGCAGTGCTAGAGGGACAGAGTTCTCCTACGAGCAGTACTTC	CSARGTEFSYEQYF
TRBJ2-7	TRBV7-8	.	.	TGTGCCAGCACCTTCTCAGGGGGGGCCCTGGACTTC	CASTFSGGALDF
TRBJ2-3	TRBV7-2	few	.	TGTGCCAGCAGCCCAGAAGGGGGGGCTATCACAGATACGCAGTATTTT	CASSPEGGAITDTQYF
TRBJ1-1	TRBV29-1	few	.	TGCAGCGTTGATAGTCCCTCTAGAAGGACTGAAGCTTTCTTT	CSVDSPSRRTEAFF
TRBJ2-5	TRBV19	.	TRBD1	TGTGCCAGCGCAAAAACCGGGACAGGGGTTGAGACCCAGTACTTC	CASAKTGTGVETQYF
TRBJ2-1	TRBV27	many	TRBD2	TGTGCCAGCAGGCTAATAGCGGGAGCTAATGAGCAGTTCTTC	CASRLIAGANEQFF